One and the same sample provided the 10 T cell receptor beta chains below, sequenced in a study of shared clonotypes between healthy human individuals (dated by TCRdb to 2019 to 2021). Library creation used the immunoSEQ multiplex PCR assay. The source is immuneACCESS, and TCRdb retained only in-frame sequences with V and J called. Part of the clones is not carried over; for the studies checked, unresolved V genes explain less than half of this, and the remainder is unexplained. The table for this sample lists hundreds of thousands of clones; 73% of them were counted only once. The ten largest account for about 1.8% of the sample. Sequencing was carried out using memory CD4+ T cells sorted from blood. Interpreted using the paper, the cell subset or site label stands for: CD45RA-negative fraction. These receptor sequences come from a woman younger than 45 in good health.

The chain recombines TRBV6-5 with TRBJ2-2; TRBD2 might be the D (6 bases). V was trimmed by 4 bases and J by 3 bases, leaving 15 bases between them. Looked up from germline, CDR1 is MNHEY and CDR2 is SVGAGI. The CDR3 length is 16 residues. DNA for the CDR3: TGTGCCAGCAGTTCCCTTGGAGGGTTAGACACCGGGGAGCTGTTTTTT. It is translated as CASSSLGGLDTGELFF.

There are a few counts of this clone. Other DNA sequences in the same sample also yield this CDR3. The chain employs TRBV7-2 and TRBJ2-5; TRBD2 is a possible D gene (5 bases). Germline V lookup: CDR1 SGHTA, CDR2 FQGNSA. The CDR3 has 13 amino acids. V dropped 5 bases and J dropped 5 bases, with 12 bases sitting between them. This CDR3 reads CASSPRRGETQYF. The CDR3 DNA reads as TGTGCCAGCAGCCCACGACGAGGGGAGACCCAGTACTTC.

Comments on this clone: The sample carries other DNA sequences with the same CDR3. V and J are TRBV5-4 and TRBJ1-1; D gene uncertain. The length of the CDR3 is 12 residues. V shed 0 bases and J shed 2 bases, with 2 bases lying between them. In germline, CDR1 is SGHNT, CDR2 YYREEE (reference sequence). The DNA of the CDR3 is TGTGCCAGCAGCTTGGTTAACACTGAAGCTTTCTTT. Protein: CASSLVNTEAFF.

This chain uses TRBV28 with TRBJ1-3; D might be TRBD1 (6 bases). The germline V gene has CDR1 MDHEN and CDR2 SYDVKM. V was clipped by 2 bases and J by 4 bases, with 12 bases between them. The CDR3 is 15 amino acids. The CDR3 sequence is CASSLPGALGNTIYF. For the CDR3, the DNA is TGTGCCAGCAGTTTACCAGGGGCGCTCGGAAACACCATATATTTT.

The J gene is TRBJ2-3, the V gene TRBV27; D is perhaps TRBD1 (6 bases). Deletions cut 6 bases from V and 4 bases from J, with 20 bases between. CDR3 size: 16 residues. The germline V gene encodes CDR1 MNHEY and CDR2 SMNVEV (reference sequence). CDR3 protein: CASRSDQGIRPDTQYF. CDR3 nucleotides: TGTGCCAGCAGATCCGACCAGGGGATACGACCAGATACGCAGTATTTT.

V is TRBV5-6 and J is TRBJ2-1; D unclear. V was trimmed by 2 bases and J by 0 bases, leaving 9 bases between them. The CDR3 totals 15 residues. In germline, CDR1 is SGHDT, CDR2 YYEEEE. This chain's CDR3 is CASSFDFSSYNEQFF. As DNA, the CDR3 is TGTGCCAGCAGCTTTGACTTTAGCTCCTACAATGAGCAGTTCTTC.

This rearrangement joins TRBV28 to TRBJ2-7; the D is unclear. CDR3 size: 12 residues. Trimming removed 6 bases at V and 3 bases at J, with 9 bases between. The germline V gene encodes CDR1 MDHEN and CDR2 SYDVKM. The CDR3, as DNA: TGTGCCAGCAGGAAAGGGAACTACGAGCAGTACTTC. It specifies CASRKGNYEQYF.

A few counts support this clone. V usage is TRBV11-2 and J usage is TRBJ1-2; 7 nucleotides match TRBD1. The CDR3 length is 16 residues. J was trimmed by 4 bases and V by 7 bases; bases with no gene match: 15. Germline CDR1 SGHAT, CDR2 FQNNGV. The CDR3 here is CASTTLGGGSVYGYTF. In nucleotides, the CDR3 is TGTGCCAGCACCACCCTAGGAGGGGGCTCAGTCTATGGCTACACCTTC. Looking up the rest from reference TRBV11-2 and TRBJ1-2 gives the full variable domain: EAGVAQSPRYKIIEKRQSVAFWCNPISGHATLYWYQQILGQGPKLLIQFQNNGVVDDSQLPKDRFSAERLKGVDSTLKIQPAKLEDSAVYLCASTTLGGGSVYGYTFGSGTRLTVV.

In nucleotides, the CDR3 is TGTGCCAGCACGGGGAGGGCCCGATACAATGAGCAGTTCTTC. It codes for CASTGRARYNEQFF. This sequence joins TRBV27 and TRBJ2-1; the match to TRBD2 covers 7 bases. Germline CDR1 is MNHEY and CDR2 is SMNVEV (reference sequence). J gave up 4 bases and V 7 bases, and 7 bases lay outside the gene matches. The CDR3 runs 14 residues.

The chain has TRBV4-2 and TRBJ2-3; 7 nucleotides line up with TRBD2. Germline assignment: CDR1 LGHNA and CDR2 YNFKEQ. The J segment lost 0 bases and the V segment lost 3 bases, leaving 3 bases of the junction unmatched. The CDR3 has 15 residues. The CDR3 DNA is TGTGCCAGCAGCCACGCTAGCGGTAGCACAGATACGCAGTATTTT. Its translation is CASSHASGSTDTQYF.